This T cell receptor beta chain originates from a study of T cells expressing NK-cell markers. Study as a whole: Seven donors tested HCMV-seropositive and one tested seronegative among the eight sequenced. Notes on the study in general: There remained a lack of clarity about HCMV specificity of expanded NKG2C+ T cell clones. As a fraction of CD8+ T cells, dominant NKG2C+ clonotypes reached roughly 1.0-7.0% in six donors. Leadership of the CD3+CD56-NKG2C+ fraction also belonged to these clonotypes in a handful of donors.

With the 5' RACE reads reprocessed, TCRdb shows one record per CDR3 protein and no DNA. The table for this sample gives 500,000 to 600,000 distinct CDR3 sequences. In germline, CDR1 is LNHNV, CDR2 YYDKDF (reference sequence). This CDR3 contains 18 residues. Of note for this clonotype: As yet, its antigen is unknown.

The TCR sequence derives from a man aged 18 to 35 in good health. V is TRBV15 and J is TRBJ1-2; TCRdb gives TRBD1 as the D gene, but with no DNA this cannot be confirmed. The specimen was blood T cells: a sorted CD56 or NKG2C T cell subset, CD4+ or CD8+ T cells, or bulk PBMC T cells (not recorded which). The CDR3 reads CATRDAIRGTDIAYGYTF.